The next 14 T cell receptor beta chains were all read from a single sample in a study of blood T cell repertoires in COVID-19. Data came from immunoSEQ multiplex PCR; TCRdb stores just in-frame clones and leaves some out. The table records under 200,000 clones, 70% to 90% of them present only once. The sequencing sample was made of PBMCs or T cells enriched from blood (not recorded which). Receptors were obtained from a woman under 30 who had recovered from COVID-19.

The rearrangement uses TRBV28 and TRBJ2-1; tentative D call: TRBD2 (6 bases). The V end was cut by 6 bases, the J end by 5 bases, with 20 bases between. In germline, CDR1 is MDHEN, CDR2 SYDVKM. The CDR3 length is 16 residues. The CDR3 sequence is CASSQGSGEGNNEQFF. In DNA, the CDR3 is TGTGCCAGCAGCCAAGGGTCGGGAGAGGGGAACAATGAGCAGTTCTTC.

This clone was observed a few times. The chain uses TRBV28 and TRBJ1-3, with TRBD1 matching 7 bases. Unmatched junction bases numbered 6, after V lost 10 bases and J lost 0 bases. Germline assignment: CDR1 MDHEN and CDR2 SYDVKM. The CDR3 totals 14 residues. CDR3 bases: TGTGCCACCAAACACAGGGGCTCTGGAAACACCATATATTTT. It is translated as CATKHRGSGNTIYF.

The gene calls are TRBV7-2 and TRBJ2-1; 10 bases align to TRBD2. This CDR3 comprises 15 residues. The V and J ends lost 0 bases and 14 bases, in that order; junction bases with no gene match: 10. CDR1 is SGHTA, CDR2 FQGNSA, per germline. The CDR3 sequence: CASSLAPSGRAWKFF. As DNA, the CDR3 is TGTGCCAGCAGCTTAGCGCCAAGCGGGAGGGCCTGGAAGTTCTTC.

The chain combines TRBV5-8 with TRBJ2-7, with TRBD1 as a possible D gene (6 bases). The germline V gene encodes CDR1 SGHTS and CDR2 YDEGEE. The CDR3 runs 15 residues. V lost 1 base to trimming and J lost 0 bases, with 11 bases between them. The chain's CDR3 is CASSLTGIVSYEQYF. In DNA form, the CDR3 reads TGTGCCAGCAGCTTGACAGGGATCGTCTCCTACGAGCAGTACTTC. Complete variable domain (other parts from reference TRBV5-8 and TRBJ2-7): EAGVTQSPTHLIKTRGQQATLRCSPISGHTSVYWYQQALGLGLQFLLWYDEGEERNRGNFPPRFSGRQFPNYSSELNVNALELEDSALYLCASSLTGIVSYEQYFGPGTRLTVT.

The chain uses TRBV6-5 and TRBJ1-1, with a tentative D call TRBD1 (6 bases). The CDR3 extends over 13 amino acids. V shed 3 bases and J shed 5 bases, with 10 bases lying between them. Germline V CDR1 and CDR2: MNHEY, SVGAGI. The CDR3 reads CASSYLGGTEAFF. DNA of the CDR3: TGTGCCAGCAGTTATTTAGGGGGTACTGAAGCTTTCTTT.

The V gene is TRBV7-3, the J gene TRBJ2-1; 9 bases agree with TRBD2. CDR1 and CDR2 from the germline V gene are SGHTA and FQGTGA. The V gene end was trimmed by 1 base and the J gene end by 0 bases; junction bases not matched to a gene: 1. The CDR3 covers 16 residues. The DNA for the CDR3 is TGTGCCAGCAGCTTAAGCGGGAGGGGCTCCTACAATGAGCAGTTCTTC. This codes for CASSLSGRGSYNEQFF.

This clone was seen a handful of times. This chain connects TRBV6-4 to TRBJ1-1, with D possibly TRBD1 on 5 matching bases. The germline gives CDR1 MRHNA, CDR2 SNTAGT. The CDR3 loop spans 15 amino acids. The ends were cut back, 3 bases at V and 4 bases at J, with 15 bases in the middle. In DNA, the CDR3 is TGTGCCAGCAGTGAAACCATGGGGCAGCTCACTGAAGCTTTCTTT. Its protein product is CASSETMGQLTEAFF.

CDR3 nucleotide sequence: TGTGCCAGCAGTTACCTTAGCGGGAGGGCCGACGAGCAGTACTTC. Translating gives CASSYLSGRADEQYF. The rearrangement uses TRBV6-6 and TRBJ2-7, with 11 bases aligning to TRBD2. CDR1 and CDR2 (germline): MNHNY, SVGAGI (reference sequence). This CDR3 spans 15 amino acids. Trimming took 2 bases from V and 5 from J; bases not matched to a gene: 5.

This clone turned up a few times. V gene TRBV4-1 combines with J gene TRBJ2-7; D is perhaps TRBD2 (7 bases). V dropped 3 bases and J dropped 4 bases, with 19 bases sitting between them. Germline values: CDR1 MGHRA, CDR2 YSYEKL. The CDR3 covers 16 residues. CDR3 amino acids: CASSHGAQGGDYEQYF. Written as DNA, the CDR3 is TGCGCCAGCAGCCATGGGGCACAGGGAGGGGATTACGAGCAGTACTTC.

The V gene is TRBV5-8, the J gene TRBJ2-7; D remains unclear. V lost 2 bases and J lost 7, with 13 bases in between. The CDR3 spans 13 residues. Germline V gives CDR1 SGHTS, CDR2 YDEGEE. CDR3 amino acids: CASSFFAGSEQYF. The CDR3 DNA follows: TGTGCCAGCAGCTTTTTCGCAGGCTCGGAGCAGTACTTC.

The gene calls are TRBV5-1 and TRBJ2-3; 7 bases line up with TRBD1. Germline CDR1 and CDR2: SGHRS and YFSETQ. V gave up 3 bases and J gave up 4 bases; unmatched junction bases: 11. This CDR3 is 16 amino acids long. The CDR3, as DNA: TGCGCCAGCAGCTCCCCGGGACAGCTGAGATCAGATACGCAGTATTTT. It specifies CASSSPGQLRSDTQYF.

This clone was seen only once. CDR3 DNA: TGTGCCAGCAGTTACTGGCAGGGGGTCACAGATACGCAGTATTTT. Protein product: CASSYWQGVTDTQYF. The chain has TRBV6-2 or TRBV6-3 and TRBJ2-3, with 7 positions matching TRBD1. Per germline, CDR1 MNHEY and CDR2 SVGEGT. The CDR3 length is 15 residues. With 1 base clipped from V and 2 bases from J, the junction kept 3 bases outside the gene matches.

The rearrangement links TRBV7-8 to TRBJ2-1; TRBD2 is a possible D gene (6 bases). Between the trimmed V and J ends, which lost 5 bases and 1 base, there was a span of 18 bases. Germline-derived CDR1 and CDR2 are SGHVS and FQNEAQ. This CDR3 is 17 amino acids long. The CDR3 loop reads CASSPAGSGLSYNEQFF. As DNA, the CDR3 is TGTGCCAGCAGCCCGGCGGGGTCAGGGCTTTCCTACAATGAGCAGTTCTTC. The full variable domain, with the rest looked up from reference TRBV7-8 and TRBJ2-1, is GAGVSQSPRYKVAKRGQDVALRCDPISGHVSLFWYQQALGQGPEFLTYFQNEAQLDKSGLPSDRFFAERPEGSVSTLKIQRTQQEDSAVYLCASSPAGSGLSYNEQFFGPGTRLTVL.

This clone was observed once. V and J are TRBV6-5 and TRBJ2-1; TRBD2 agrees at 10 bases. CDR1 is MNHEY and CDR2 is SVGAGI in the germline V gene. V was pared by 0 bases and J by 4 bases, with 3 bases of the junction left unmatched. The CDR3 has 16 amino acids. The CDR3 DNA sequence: TGTGCCAGCAGTTACTCAACTAGCGGGATTTACAATGAGCAGTTCTTC. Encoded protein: CASSYSTSGIYNEQFF.